This T cell receptor (beta chain) was profiled in a study of molecular identifiers for immune sequencing clone quantification. Study summary: The replicate experiment used RNA from roughly 18,000 or 92,000 naive CD8 cells. This RNA was split into five aliquots, and four of them were sequenced. Study-wide points: In a background of about 1 million naive cells, spiked Jurkat TCR RNA from one cell was reportedly detectable.

In the sort, naive CD8 T cells were defined as CD8+CD4-CCR7+CD45RA+. The bulk TCR libraries were made with methods described before and with listed TCR primers. TCRdb processed the PCR reads anew with MiXCR; each CDR3 protein has one entry. The sample lists hundreds of thousands of distinct CDR3 sequences, roughly 23% seen once, with 0.7% to 0.95% in the top ten. This clonotype was detected a few times. The antigen is unknown. Sequenced input: naive CD8+ T cells from blood, with Jurkat cell RNA spiked in. Subset reported: FACS-sorted CD8+CD4-CCR7+CD45RA+ naive T cells. This TCR came from a human donor in good health. Some libraries in this study had Jurkat cell RNA spiked in.

The CDR3, as DNA: TGTGCCAGCAGCTTAGGGGACTATCCCACCTACAATGAGCAGTTCTTC. Translation: CASSLGDYPTYNEQFF. The genes are TRBV7-9 and TRBJ2-1; 7 nucleotides line up with TRBD2. The germline V gene encodes CDR1 SEHNR and CDR2 FQNEAQ (reference sequence). Trimming removed 1 base from V and 2 bases from J; junction bases left unmatched: 5. The CDR3 covers 16 residues.